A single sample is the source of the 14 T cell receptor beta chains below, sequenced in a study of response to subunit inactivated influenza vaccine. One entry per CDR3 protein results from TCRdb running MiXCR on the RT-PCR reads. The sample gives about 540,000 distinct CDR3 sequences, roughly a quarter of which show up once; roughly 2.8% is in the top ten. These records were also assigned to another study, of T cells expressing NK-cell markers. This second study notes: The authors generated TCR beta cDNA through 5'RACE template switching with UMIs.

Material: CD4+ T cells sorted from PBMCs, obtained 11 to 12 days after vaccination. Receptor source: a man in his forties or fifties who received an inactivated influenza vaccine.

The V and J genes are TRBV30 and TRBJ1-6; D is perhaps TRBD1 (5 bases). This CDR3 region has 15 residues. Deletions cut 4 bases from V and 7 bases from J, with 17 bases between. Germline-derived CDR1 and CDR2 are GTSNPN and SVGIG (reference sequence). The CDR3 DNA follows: TGTGCCTGGATCCCGAGAGGGGCGGACAATTCACCCCTCCACTTT. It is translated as CAWIPRGADNSPLHF.

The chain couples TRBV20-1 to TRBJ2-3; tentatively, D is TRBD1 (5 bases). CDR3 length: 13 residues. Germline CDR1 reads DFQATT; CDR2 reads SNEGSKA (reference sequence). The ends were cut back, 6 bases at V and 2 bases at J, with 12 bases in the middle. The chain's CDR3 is CSAARQHTDTQYF. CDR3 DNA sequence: TGCAGTGCCGCCCGACAGCACACAGATACGCAGTATTTT.

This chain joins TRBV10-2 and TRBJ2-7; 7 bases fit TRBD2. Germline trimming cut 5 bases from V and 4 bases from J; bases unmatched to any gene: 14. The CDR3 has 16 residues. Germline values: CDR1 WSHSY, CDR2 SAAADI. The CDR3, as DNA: TGCGCCAGCAGTAAACTCACTAGCGCTATAAGGTACGAGCAGTACTTC. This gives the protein CASSKLTSAIRYEQYF.

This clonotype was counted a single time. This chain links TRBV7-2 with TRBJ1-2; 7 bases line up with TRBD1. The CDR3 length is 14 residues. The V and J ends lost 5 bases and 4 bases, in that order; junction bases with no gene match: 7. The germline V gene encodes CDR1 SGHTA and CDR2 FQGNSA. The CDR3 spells CASSPRGGAYGYTF. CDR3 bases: TGTGCCAGCAGCCCCAGGGGGGGCGCCTATGGCTACACCTTC. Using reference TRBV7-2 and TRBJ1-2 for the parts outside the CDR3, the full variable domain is GAGVSQSPSNKVTEKGKDVELRCDPISGHTALYWYRQSLGQGLEFLIYFQGNSAPDKSGLPSDRFSAERTGGSVSTLTIQRTQQEDSAVYLCASSPRGGAYGYTFGSGTRLTVV.

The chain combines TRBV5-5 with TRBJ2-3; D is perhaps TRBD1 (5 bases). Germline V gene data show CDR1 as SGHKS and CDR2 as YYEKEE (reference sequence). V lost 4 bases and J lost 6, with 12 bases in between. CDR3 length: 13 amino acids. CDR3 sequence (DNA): TGTGCCAGCAGCCCTAGGGGCTTGGATACGCAGTATTTT. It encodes CASSPRGLDTQYF.

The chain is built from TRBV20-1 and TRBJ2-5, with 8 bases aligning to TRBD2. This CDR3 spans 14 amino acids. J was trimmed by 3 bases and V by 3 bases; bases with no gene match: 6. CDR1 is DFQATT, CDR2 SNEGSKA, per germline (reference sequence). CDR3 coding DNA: TGCAGTGCTAGCGGGGGGGGTGCCAAAGAGACCCAGTACTTC. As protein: CSASGGGAKETQYF.

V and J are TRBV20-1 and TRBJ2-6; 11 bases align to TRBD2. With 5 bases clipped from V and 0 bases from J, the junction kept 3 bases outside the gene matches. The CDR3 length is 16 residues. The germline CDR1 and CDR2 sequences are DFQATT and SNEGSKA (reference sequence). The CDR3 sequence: CSASLAGVSGANVLTF. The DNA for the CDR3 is TGCAGTGCTTCACTAGCGGGAGTCTCTGGGGCCAACGTCCTGACTTTC.

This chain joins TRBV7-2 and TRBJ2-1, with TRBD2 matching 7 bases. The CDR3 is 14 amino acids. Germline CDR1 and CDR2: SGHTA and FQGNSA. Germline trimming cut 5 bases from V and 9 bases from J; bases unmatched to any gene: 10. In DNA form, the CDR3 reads TGTGCCAGCAGCCCTAGAGCGGGGAGAGGTGAGCAGTTCTTC. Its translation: CASSPRAGRGEQFF.

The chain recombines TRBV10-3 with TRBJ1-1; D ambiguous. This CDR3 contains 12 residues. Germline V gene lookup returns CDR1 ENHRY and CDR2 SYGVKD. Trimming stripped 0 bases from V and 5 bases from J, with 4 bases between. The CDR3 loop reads CAISESITEAFF. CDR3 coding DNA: TGTGCCATCAGTGAGTCAATAACTGAAGCTTTCTTT.

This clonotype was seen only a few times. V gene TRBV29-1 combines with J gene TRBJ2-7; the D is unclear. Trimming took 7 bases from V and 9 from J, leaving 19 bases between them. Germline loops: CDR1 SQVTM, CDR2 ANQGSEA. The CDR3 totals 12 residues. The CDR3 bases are TGCAGCGCCGGAACGGATAGCAGCTCGCAGTACTTC. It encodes CSAGTDSSSQYF.

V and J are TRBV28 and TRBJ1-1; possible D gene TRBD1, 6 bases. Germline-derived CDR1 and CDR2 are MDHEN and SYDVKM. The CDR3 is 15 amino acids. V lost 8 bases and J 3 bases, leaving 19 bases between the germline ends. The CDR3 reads CASLNRAGGDTEAFF. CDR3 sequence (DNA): TGTGCCAGCTTAAACAGGGCCGGAGGAGACACTGAAGCTTTCTTT. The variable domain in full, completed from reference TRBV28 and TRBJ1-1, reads DVKVTQSSRYLVKRTGEKVFLECVQDMDHENMFWYRQDPGLGLRLIYFSYDVKMKEKGDIPEGYSVSREKKERFSLILESASTNQTSMYLCASLNRAGGDTEAFFGQGTRLTVV.

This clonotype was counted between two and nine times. The CDR3 protein is CASSLGVTSGTDTQYF. CDR3 DNA: TGCGCCAGCAGCTTGGGAGTGACTAGCGGCACAGATACGCAGTATTTT. The gene calls are TRBV5-1 and TRBJ2-3; 8 bases align to TRBD2. J was trimmed by 1 base and V by 0 bases; bases with no gene match: 4. Germline loops: CDR1 SGHRS, CDR2 YFSETQ. This CDR3 spans 16 amino acids.

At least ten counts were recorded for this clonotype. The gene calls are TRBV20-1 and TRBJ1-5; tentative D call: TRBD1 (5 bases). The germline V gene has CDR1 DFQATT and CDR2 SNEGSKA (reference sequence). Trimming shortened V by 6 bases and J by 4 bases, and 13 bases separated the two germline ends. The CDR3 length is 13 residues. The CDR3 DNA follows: TGCAGTGCAGTTCACCAGGGAAATCAGCCCCAGCATTTT. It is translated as CSAVHQGNQPQHF.

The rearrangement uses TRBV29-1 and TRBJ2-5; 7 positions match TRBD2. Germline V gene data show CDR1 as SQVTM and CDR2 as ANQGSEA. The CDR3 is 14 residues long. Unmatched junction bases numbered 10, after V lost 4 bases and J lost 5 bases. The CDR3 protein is CSVGTPGGRETQYF. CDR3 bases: TGCAGCGTTGGCACTCCGGGGGGACGGGAGACCCAGTACTTC.